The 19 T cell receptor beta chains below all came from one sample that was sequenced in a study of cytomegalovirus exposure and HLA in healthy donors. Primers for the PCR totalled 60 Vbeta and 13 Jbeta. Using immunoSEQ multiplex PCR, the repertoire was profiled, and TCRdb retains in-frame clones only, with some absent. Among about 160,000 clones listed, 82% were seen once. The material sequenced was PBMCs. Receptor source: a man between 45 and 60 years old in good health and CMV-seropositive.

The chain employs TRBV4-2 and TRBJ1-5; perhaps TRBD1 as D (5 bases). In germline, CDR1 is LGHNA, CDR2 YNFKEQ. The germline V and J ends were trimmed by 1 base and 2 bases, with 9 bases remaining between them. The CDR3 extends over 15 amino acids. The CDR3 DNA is TGTGCCAGCAGCCAAGGGGAACAGGGCAATCAGCCCCAGCATTTT. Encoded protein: CASSQGEQGNQPQHF.

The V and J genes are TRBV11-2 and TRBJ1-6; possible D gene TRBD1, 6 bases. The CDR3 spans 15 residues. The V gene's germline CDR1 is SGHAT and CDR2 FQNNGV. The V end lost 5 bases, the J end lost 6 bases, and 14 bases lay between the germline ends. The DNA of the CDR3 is TGTGCCAGCAGCGCCCGGGGGGGCCTTAATTCACCCCTCCACTTT. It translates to CASSARGGLNSPLHF. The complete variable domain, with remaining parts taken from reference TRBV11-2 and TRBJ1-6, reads EAGVAQSPRYKIIEKRQSVAFWCNPISGHATLYWYQQILGQGPKLLIQFQNNGVVDDSQLPKDRFSAERLKGVDSTLKIQPAKLEDSAVYLCASSARGGLNSPLHFGNGTRLTVT.

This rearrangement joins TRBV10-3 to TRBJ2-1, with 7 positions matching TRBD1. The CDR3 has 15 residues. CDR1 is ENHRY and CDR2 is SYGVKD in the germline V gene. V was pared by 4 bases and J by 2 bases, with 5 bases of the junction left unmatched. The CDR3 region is CAISGAGQAYNEQFF. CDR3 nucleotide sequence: TGTGCCATCAGTGGTGCAGGACAGGCCTACAATGAGCAGTTCTTC.

The CDR3: CASSSDRGRYGYTF. The DNA for the CDR3 is TGTGCCAGCAGCTCAGACAGGGGCCGCTATGGCTACACCTTC. The rearrangement uses TRBV5-5 and TRBJ1-2, with 8 bases lining up with TRBD1. The V segment lost 3 bases and the J segment 4 bases; nucleotides outside the gene matches: 5. This CDR3 region has 14 residues. Per the germline V gene, CDR1 is SGHKS and CDR2 is YYEKEE (reference sequence).

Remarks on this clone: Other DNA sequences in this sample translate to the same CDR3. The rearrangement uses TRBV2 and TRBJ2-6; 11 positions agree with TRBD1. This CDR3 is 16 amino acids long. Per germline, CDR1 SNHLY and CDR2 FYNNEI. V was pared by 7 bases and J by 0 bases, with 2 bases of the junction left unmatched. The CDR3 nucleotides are TGTGCCAGCACTGGGACAGGGGGCTCTGGGGCCAACGTCCTGACTTTC. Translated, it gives CASTGTGGSGANVLTF.

The CDR3 loop is CASSLGLAGGVSYNEQFF. In DNA form, the CDR3 reads TGTGCCAGCAGCTTAGGTCTAGCGGGGGGTGTCTCCTACAATGAGCAGTTCTTC. The chain carries TRBV11-1 and TRBJ2-1; the match to TRBD2 covers 11 bases. This CDR3 spans 18 amino acids. Germline values: CDR1 SGHAT, CDR2 FQDESV (reference sequence). V trimming: 1 base; J trimming: 0 bases; junction bases outside the gene matches: 5.

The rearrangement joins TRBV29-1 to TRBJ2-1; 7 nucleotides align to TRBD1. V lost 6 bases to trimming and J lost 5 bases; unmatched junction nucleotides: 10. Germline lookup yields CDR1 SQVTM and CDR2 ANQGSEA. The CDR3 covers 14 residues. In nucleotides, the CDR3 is TGCAGCGTGGCCGACAGGGCGCGGGACAATGAGCAGTTCTTC. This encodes CSVADRARDNEQFF.

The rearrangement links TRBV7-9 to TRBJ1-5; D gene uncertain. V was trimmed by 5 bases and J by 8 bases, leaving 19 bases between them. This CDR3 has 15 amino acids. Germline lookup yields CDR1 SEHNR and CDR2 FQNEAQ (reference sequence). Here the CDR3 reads CASSTALGVPKPQHF. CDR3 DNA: TGTGCCAGCAGCACCGCCCTCGGGGTACCGAAGCCCCAGCATTTT.

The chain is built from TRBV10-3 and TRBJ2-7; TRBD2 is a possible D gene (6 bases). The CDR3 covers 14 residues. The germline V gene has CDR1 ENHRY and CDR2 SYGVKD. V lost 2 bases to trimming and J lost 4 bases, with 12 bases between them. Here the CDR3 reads CAISEGEEKYEQYF. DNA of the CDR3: TGTGCCATCAGTGAGGGGGAGGAAAAATACGAGCAGTACTTC.

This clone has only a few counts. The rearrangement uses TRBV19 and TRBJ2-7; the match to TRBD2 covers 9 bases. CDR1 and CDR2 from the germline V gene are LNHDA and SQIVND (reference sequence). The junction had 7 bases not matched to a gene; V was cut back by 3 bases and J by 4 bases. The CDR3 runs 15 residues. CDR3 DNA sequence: TGTGCCAGTAGTATTAATAGCGGGAGAGATTACGAGCAGTACTTC. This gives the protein CASSINSGRDYEQYF.

The CDR3 coding sequence is TGTGCCAGCAGCTTGGGAGGACTACAAGAGACCCAGTACTTC. This sequence encodes CASSLGGLQETQYF. V and J are TRBV5-6 and TRBJ2-5; possibly TRBD2 for D (6 bases). Trimming removed 0 bases at V and 2 bases at J, with 8 bases between. This CDR3 region has 14 residues. Germline CDR1 SGHDT, CDR2 YYEEEE.

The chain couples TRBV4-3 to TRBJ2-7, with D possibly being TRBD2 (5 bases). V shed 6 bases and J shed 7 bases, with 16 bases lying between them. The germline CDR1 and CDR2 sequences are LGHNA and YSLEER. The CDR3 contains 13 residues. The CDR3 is CASSRNDRGEQYF. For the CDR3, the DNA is TGCGCCAGCAGTCGTAATGATCGAGGGGAGCAGTACTTC.

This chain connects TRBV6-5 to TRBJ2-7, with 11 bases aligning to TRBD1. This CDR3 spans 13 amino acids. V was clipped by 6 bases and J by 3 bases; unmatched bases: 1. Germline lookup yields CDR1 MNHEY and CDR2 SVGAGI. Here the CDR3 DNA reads TGTGCCAGCAGAGGGACAGGGGGCTACGAGCAGTACTTC. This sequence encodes CASRGTGGYEQYF.

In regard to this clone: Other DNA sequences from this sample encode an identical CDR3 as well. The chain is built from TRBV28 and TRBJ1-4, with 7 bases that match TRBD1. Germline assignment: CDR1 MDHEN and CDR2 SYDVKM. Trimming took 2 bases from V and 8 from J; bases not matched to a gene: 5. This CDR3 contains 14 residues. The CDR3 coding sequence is TGTGCCAGCAGTTTAGAGGGGGCCGGCGAAAAACTGTTTTTT. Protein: CASSLEGAGEKLFF.

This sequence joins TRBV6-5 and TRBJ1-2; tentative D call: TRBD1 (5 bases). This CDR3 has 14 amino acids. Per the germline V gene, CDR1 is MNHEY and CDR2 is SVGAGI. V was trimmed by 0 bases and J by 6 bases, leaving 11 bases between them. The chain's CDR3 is CASSYSLGEDGYTF. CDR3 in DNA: TGTGCCAGCAGTTACTCTTTAGGGGAGGATGGCTACACCTTC.

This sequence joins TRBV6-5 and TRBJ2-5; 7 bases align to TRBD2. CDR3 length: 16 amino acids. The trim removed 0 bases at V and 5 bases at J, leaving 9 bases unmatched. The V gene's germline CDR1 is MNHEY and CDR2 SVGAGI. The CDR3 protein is CASSYSIAGPRETQYF. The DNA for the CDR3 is TGTGCCAGCAGTTACTCGATAGCGGGCCCTCGGGAGACCCAGTACTTC.

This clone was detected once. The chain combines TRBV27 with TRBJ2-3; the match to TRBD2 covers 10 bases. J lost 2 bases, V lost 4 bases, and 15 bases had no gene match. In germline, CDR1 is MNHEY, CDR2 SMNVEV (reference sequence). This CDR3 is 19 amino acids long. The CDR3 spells CASSSADPGLATNTDTQYF. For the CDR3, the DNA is TGTGCCAGCAGTTCAGCCGATCCGGGACTAGCGACTAACACAGATACGCAGTATTTT.

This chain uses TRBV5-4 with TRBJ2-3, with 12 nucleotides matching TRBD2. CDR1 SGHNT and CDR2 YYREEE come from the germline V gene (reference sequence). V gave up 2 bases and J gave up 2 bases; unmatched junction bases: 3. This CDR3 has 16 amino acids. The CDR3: CASSFGLAGNTDTQYF. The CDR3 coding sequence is TGTGCCAGCAGCTTCGGACTAGCGGGGAACACAGATACGCAGTATTTT.

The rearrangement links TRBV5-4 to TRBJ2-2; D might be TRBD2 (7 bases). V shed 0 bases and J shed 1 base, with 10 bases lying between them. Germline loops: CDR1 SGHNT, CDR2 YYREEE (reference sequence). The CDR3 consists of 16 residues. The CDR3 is CASSLGGGLNTGELFF. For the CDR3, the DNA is TGTGCCAGCAGCTTGGGGGGGGGCCTGAACACCGGGGAGCTGTTTTTT.